This entry features one T cell receptor beta chain sequence. The target antigen is unknown. These data originate in a study of graft-versus-host responses after intestinal transplantation. Using immunoSEQ multiplex PCR, the repertoire was profiled, and TCRdb retains in-frame clones only, with some absent. The repertoire holds about 120,000 clones, with 80% to 95% as singletons. The CDR3 length is 15 residues. The V gene's germline CDR1 is SGHRS and CDR2 YFSETQ. This chain uses TRBV5-1 with TRBJ2-5, with D maybe TRBD1 (6 bases). The DNA end lines up better with TRBJ2-7; the J call may be wrong. The sequences come from unstimulated CD8+ T cells sorted from spleen or lymph node cells, collected before intestinal transplant. The sequence came from a human donor who received an intestinal transplant. CDR3 in DNA: TGCGCCAGCAGCCCTCGTTGGGACAACTCCTACGAGCAGTACTTC. As protein: CASSPRWDNSYEQYF.